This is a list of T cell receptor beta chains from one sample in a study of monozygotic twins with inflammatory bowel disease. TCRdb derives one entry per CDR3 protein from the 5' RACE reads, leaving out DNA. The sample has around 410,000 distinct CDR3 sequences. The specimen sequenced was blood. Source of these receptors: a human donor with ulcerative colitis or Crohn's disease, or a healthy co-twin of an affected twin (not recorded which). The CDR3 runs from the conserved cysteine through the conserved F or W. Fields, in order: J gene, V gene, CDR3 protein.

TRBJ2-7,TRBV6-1,CASLLAGAEIYEQYF
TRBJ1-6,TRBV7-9,CASSPNGGIPPLHF
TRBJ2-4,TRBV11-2,CASSDWASGRDIQYF
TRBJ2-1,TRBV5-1,CASSLRTGTNEQFF
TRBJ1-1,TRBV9,CASSLRSGGPEAFF
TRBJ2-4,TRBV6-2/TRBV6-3,CASSYSGPVIQYF
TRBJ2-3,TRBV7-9,CASSSPSLASTDTQYF
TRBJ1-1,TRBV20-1,CSARDSRLYTEAFF
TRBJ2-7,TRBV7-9,CASMGQTYEQYF
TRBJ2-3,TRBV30,CAWSSHRVLREGTDTQYF
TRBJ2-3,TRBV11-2,CASSLEQGFAQYF
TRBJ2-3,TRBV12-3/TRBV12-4,CASSSPTSSGDTQYF
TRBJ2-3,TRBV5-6,CASSLDSWVGTQYF
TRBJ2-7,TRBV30,CAWSVSYEQYF
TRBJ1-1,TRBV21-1,CASSKWGGASSPLFDMNTEAFF
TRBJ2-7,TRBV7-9,CASSPPVRGGSEQYF
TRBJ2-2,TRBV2,CASNVVNTGELFF
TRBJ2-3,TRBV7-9,CASSLVGDTQYF
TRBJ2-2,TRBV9,CASSSHPGFSGTGELFF
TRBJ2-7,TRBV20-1,CSARETSTYEQYF
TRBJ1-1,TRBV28,CASYTGGRTEAFF
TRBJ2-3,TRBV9,CASSVHPAGKGDTQYF
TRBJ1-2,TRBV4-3,CASSPIYGTGFGGYTF
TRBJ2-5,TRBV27,CASSRGIRETQYF
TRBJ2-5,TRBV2,CASTAGLAGRETQYF
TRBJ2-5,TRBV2,CASSGGKRVTQETQYF
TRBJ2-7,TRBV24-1,CATSLPGGNEQYF
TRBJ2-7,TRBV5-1,CASSPKTFEAEQYF
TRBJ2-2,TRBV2,CASSGIGGELFF
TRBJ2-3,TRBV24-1,CATSDSGGSTDTQYF
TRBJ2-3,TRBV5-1,CASSLGQASTDTQYF
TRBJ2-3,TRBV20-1,CSARPSGGSNTQYF
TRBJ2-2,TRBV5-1,CASSAGTGYTGELFF
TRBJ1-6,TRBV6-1,CASSASGTGTYIHF
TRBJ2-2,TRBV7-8,CASSPLSGRSGNTGELFF
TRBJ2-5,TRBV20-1,CSARGGLAAETQYF
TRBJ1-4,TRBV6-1,CASKLRGDNEKLFF
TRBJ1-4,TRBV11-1,CASRKTGGASPAREKLFF
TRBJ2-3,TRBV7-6,CASSLRTLDRINTDTQYF
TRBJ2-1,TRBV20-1,CSASLAGGMRDEQFF
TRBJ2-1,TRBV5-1,CASSSWTGGLFYNEQFF
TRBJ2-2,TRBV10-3,CAIRLDTSAGELSF
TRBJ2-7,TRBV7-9,CASSGTGHVVDEQYF
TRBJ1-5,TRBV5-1,CASSKYRATSPNQPQHF
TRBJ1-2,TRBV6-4,CASSSDSAYGYTF
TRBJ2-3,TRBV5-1,CASSREERSGDTQYF
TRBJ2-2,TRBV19,CASSISGELFF
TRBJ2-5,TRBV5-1,CASSLRLADKTQYF
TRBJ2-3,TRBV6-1,CAGERGRTDTQYF
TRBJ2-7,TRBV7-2,CASSLERGPFYEQYF
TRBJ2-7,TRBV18,CASSPQGVVYEQYF
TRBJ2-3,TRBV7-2,CASSLVGGGFTDTQYF
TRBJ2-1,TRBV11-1,CASSPRGGLIRYNEQFF
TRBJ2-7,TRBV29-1,CSVESTSISSYEQYF
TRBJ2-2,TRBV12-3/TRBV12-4,CASSLGGGADTGELFF
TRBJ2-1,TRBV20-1,CSASGGKVEQFF
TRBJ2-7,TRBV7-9,CASSHSSFHEQYF
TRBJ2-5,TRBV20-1,CSASAAAGEETQYF
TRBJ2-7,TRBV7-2,CASSFYGLTYEQYF
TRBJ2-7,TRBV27,CATRRLASSYEQYF